This T cell receptor (beta chain) was obtained from a study of cytomegalovirus exposure and HLA in healthy donors. For the study at large: Genotyping of hundreds of donors showed that roughly 83% belonged to the Caucasian-associated ancestry cluster.

The study ran its PCR with 60 Vbeta and 13 Jbeta primers. Profiled with immunoSEQ multiplex PCR; TCRdb holds only in-frame clones, not every one. The data show fewer than 200,000 clones, with around four fifths seen just once and roughly 1.2% held by the top ten. The CDR3 extends over 17 amino acids. The receptor's source is a woman between 45 and 65 years old in good health and CMV-seronegative. Specimen: PBMCs. The rearrangement uses TRBV21-1 and TRBJ2-1; the table's D call, TRBD1, was not checked against the DNA. TRBV21-1 is marked as a pseudogene. The CDR3 loop is CASSKGLSRGTYNEQFF. CDR3 bases: TGTGCCAGCAGCAAAGGGTTATCCAGGGGTACTTACAATGAGCAGTTCTTC.